Below are 27 T cell receptor beta chains sequenced from a single sample in a study of human T cells and chemical hapten exposure. Time point: patch test 3, about 24 weeks after DPC sensitization. Noted treatment: therapeutic diphenylcyclopropenone sensitization with weekly scalp DPC. TCRdb reprocessed the RACE reads with MiXCR, giving one entry per CDR3 protein. The table has some 180,000 distinct CDR3 sequences, 24% seen once. Material: whole blood, obtained in connection with sensitization to the hapten diphenylcyclopropenone (DPC). Source of these receptors: a woman aged 35 to 49 with alopecia areata. Some clones in this sample may be carry-over from other donors' samples.

The chain uses TRBV12-3 or TRBV12-4 and TRBJ2-1; 8 bases are shared with TRBD2. The CDR3 spans 15 residues. The trim removed 4 bases at V and 3 bases at J, leaving 5 bases unmatched. The DNA for the CDR3 is TGTGCCAGCAGTTCGGCAGCGGGAGTCTACAATGAGCAGTTCTTC. This sequence encodes CASSSAAGVYNEQFF.

V usage is TRBV7-2 and J usage is TRBJ2-4; 11 bases agree with TRBD2. V lost 5 bases, J lost 9 bases, and 6 bases stayed unmatched. Germline lookup yields CDR1 SGHTA and CDR2 FQGNSA. This CDR3 comprises 14 residues. The CDR3 reads CASSTGLAASIQYF. CDR3 bases: TGTGCCAGCAGCACGGGACTAGCGGCTTCCATTCAGTACTTC.

The V and J genes are TRBV7-2 and TRBJ2-7; D remains unclear. This CDR3 is 13 amino acids long. CDR1 and CDR2 from the germline V gene are SGHTA and FQGNSA. With 5 bases removed from V and 5 bases from J, the gap between germline ends came to 13 bases. The CDR3: CASSPQSVNEQYF. DNA for the CDR3: TGTGCCAGCAGCCCCCAGTCCGTCAACGAGCAGTACTTC.

Remarks on this clonotype: The junction shows a germline mismatch at one end, possibly a read error. The CDR3 nucleotides read TGTGCCAGCAGCTTAGGGGGCCCGAACTATGGCTTCACCTTC. Translated, it gives CASSLGGPNYGFTF. This chain links TRBV7-2 with TRBJ1-2; D perhaps matches TRBD1 (5 bases). The germline V gene encodes CDR1 SGHTA and CDR2 FQGNSA. The CDR3 contains 14 residues.

The chain is built from TRBV11-1 and TRBJ2-1; 7 bases are a match to TRBD1. Germline V gene data show CDR1 as SGHAT and CDR2 as FQDESV (reference sequence). The CDR3 spans 15 residues. V was clipped by 3 bases and J by 4 bases; unmatched bases: 6. The CDR3 nucleotides are TGTGCCAGCAGCTTGGAACAGGGGTTATACAATGAGCAGTTCTTC. Translation gives CASSLEQGLYNEQFF.

The rearrangement joins TRBV28 to TRBJ2-5; D may correspond to TRBD1 or TRBD2 (5 bases each). The germline V gene encodes CDR1 MDHEN and CDR2 SYDVKM. Trimming took 1 base from V and 7 from J, leaving 13 bases between them. This CDR3 region has 14 residues. This CDR3 reads CASSLFVGTGTQYF. The CDR3, as DNA: TGTGCCAGCAGTTTATTTGTGGGGACGGGGACCCAGTACTTC.

This clonotype was counted only a few times. The chain joins TRBV7-9 to TRBJ2-1; TRBD2 aligns across 13 bases. The CDR3 spans 16 residues. Germline CDR1 is SEHNR and CDR2 is FQNEAQ (reference sequence). Germline trimming cut 3 bases from V and 9 bases from J; bases unmatched to any gene: 8. As DNA, the CDR3 is TGTGCCAGCAGCTTGGGACTAGCGGGAACCTATCGTGAGCAGTTCTTC. Translated, it gives CASSLGLAGTYREQFF.

CDR3 coding DNA: TGCAGCGTGGTCTATGGAGGGGGGTACGAGCAGTACTTC. It encodes CSVVYGGGYEQYF. The chain recombines TRBV29-1 with TRBJ2-7, with D perhaps assigned TRBD1 or TRBD2 (6 bases each). CDR3 length: 13 residues. V lost 6 bases to trimming and J lost 4 bases, with 16 bases between them. CDR1 and CDR2 from the germline V gene are SQVTM and ANQGSEA.

The CDR3 nucleotides are TGCAGTGCTAGAGATCGCGTGACAGGGACCACAGATACGCAGTATTTT. Its translation: CSARDRVTGTTDTQYF. The chain links TRBV20-1 to TRBJ2-3; 7 bases are shared with TRBD1. V lost 0 bases to trimming and J lost 2 bases; unmatched junction nucleotides: 8. Germline V gene lookup returns CDR1 DFQATT and CDR2 SNEGSKA (reference sequence). This CDR3 region has 16 residues.

This rearrangement joins TRBV5-1 to TRBJ2-1; D is ambiguous. Per the germline V gene, CDR1 is SGHRS and CDR2 is YFSETQ. V was pared by 0 bases and J by 9 bases, with 13 bases between. This CDR3 spans 14 amino acids. CDR3: CASSLDVEGIEQFF. The CDR3 DNA reads as TGCGCCAGCAGCTTGGATGTAGAAGGGATTGAGCAGTTCTTC.

The rearrangement joins TRBV27 to TRBJ2-2; D not resolved. The CDR3 contains 13 residues. Germline V lookup: CDR1 MNHEY, CDR2 SMNVEV (reference sequence). Trimming removed 2 bases from V and 4 bases from J, with 5 bases in between. The CDR3 region has the DNA TGTGCCAGCAGTTTAATGGCCACCGGGGAGCTGTTTTTT. It translates to CASSLMATGELFF.

V usage is TRBV5-1 and J usage is TRBJ2-5; 7 nucleotides line up with TRBD1. The V and J ends lost 1 base and 2 bases, in that order; junction bases with no gene match: 8. CDR3 length: 16 residues. Germline assignment: CDR1 SGHRS and CDR2 YFSETQ. The CDR3 nucleotides are TGCGCCAGCAGCTTGTTCGTTGGGGGACAGCAAGAGACCCAGTACTTC. Its translation: CASSLFVGGQQETQYF.

The V and J genes are TRBV7-2 and TRBJ1-1; D unresolved. With 2 bases removed from V and 0 bases from J, the gap between germline ends came to 13 bases. CDR3 length: 16 amino acids. The V gene's germline CDR1 is SGHTA and CDR2 FQGNSA. CDR3 region: CASSLLAASLNTEAFF. The CDR3 coding sequence is TGTGCCAGCAGCTTACTGGCGGCTAGTTTGAACACTGAAGCTTTCTTT.

This clonotype was seen a few times. Written as DNA, the CDR3 is TGTGCCAGCAACTCCTTCCCCCAGGACTATGGCTACACCTTC. Translated: CASNSFPQDYGYTF. The chain employs TRBV12-3 or TRBV12-4 and TRBJ1-2; unclear D gene. The V end was cut by 7 bases, the J end by 3 bases, with 15 bases between. The CDR3 covers 14 residues.

In its sample, this clonotype was seen many times. A read error may produce the germline difference seen at one junction end. The V call is TRBV3-1, the J call TRBJ2-7, with no clear D. Per the germline V gene, CDR1 is LGHDT and CDR2 is YNNKEL (reference sequence). This CDR3 spans 11 amino acids. The CDR3 DNA sequence: TGCGCCAGCAGCCAAGGATACGAGCAGTACTTC. It specifies CASSQGYEQYF.

The V call is TRBV6-2 or TRBV6-3, the J call TRBJ2-7; the match to TRBD2 covers 14 bases. Per the germline V gene, CDR1 is MNHEY and CDR2 is SVGEGT. The CDR3 has 16 amino acids. V was clipped by 2 bases and J by 1 base; unmatched bases: 1. The DNA for the CDR3 is TGTGCCAGCAGTTACGGGACTAGCGGGAGTTCCTACGAGCAGTACTTC. Protein sequence: CASSYGTSGSSYEQYF.

This clonotype turned up a few times. V gene TRBV28 combines with J gene TRBJ1-6, with D possibly matching TRBD1 (5 bases). Trimming shortened V by 6 bases and J by 2 bases, and 11 bases separated the two germline ends. Germline assignment: CDR1 MDHEN and CDR2 SYDVKM. The CDR3 covers 15 residues. The DNA for the CDR3 is TGTGCCAGCAGCTCCGGGACCCCCTATAATTCACCCCTCCACTTT. Protein: CASSSGTPYNSPLHF.

This clonotype was found many times. The V gene is TRBV5-1, the J gene TRBJ2-3; D is unresolved. Trimming pared 4 bases from V and 3 bases from J, leaving 6 bases between. This CDR3 contains 12 residues. Germline V gene lookup returns CDR1 SGHRS and CDR2 YFSETQ. The CDR3, as DNA: TGCGCCAGCAGCGTGGATACAGATACGCAGTATTTT. This codes for CASSVDTDTQYF.

The V call is TRBV4-1, the J call TRBJ2-3, with D perhaps matching TRBD2 (6 bases). Trimming cost V 1 base and J 5 bases, with 16 bases left between them. Germline lookup yields CDR1 MGHRA and CDR2 YSYEKL. CDR3 length equals 16 residues. As DNA, the CDR3 is TGCGCCAGCAGCCAAGCTCCGGGACTCACAAGAGATACGCAGTATTTT. Translated: CASSQAPGLTRDTQYF.

This clonotype is a singleton in its sample. Here the CDR3 DNA reads TGTGCCAGCAGTTTATCATCAGATACGCAGTATTTT. Protein product: CASSLSSDTQYF. The J gene is TRBJ2-3, the V gene TRBV28; D unresolved. With 1 base removed from V and 4 bases from J, the gap between germline ends came to 3 bases. Germline-derived CDR1 and CDR2 are MDHEN and SYDVKM. The CDR3 sequence is 12 residues long.

The sample holds a few counts of this clonotype. V usage is TRBV29-1 and J usage is TRBJ2-3; 11 bases are a match to TRBD1. With 3 bases clipped from V and 4 bases from J, the junction kept 9 bases outside the gene matches. The CDR3 runs to 16 residues. CDR1 is SQVTM, CDR2 ANQGSEA, per germline. CDR3 residues: CSVEDRGRGVADTQYF. CDR3 nucleotide sequence: TGCAGCGTTGAGGACAGGGGGCGCGGGGTCGCAGATACGCAGTATTTT.

The chain couples TRBV20-1 to TRBJ2-7, with D unclear. Germline V gene data show CDR1 as DFQATT and CDR2 as SNEGSKA (reference sequence). The CDR3 contains 12 residues. V lost 0 bases and J 3 bases, leaving 6 bases between the germline ends. CDR3 amino acids: CSARELGYEQYF. CDR3 bases: TGCAGTGCTAGAGAGTTGGGCTACGAGCAGTACTTC.

This clonotype was found a few times. V is TRBV3-1 and J is TRBJ2-7, with D possibly being TRBD1 or TRBD2 (7 bases each). Per germline, CDR1 LGHDT and CDR2 YNNKEL (reference sequence). The ends were cut back, 2 bases at V and 2 bases at J, with 10 bases in the middle. This CDR3 has 14 amino acids. The CDR3 bases are TGTGCCAGCAGCCAATCAGGGGGGGCCTACGAGCAGTACTTC. Translating it yields CASSQSGGAYEQYF.

This chain uses TRBV19 with TRBJ2-6, with 7 bases fitting TRBD1. Germline CDR1 and CDR2: LNHDA and SQIVND (reference sequence). Unmatched junction bases numbered 10, after V lost 8 bases and J lost 0 bases. CDR3 size: 17 residues. CDR3 sequence (DNA): TGTGCCAGTCCACGAAACAGGGGCAGCTCTGGGGCCAACGTCCTGACTTTC. Translating it yields CASPRNRGSSGANVLTF.

The genes are TRBV6-6 and TRBJ2-1; D is ambiguous. V was pared by 0 bases and J by 8 bases, with 2 bases between. The CDR3 spans 11 residues. Germline CDR1 and CDR2: MNHNY and SVGAGI (reference sequence). CDR3 sequence: CASSYSDEQFF. The DNA for the CDR3 is TGTGCCAGCAGTTACTCAGATGAGCAGTTCTTC.

This clonotype came up a few times. This rearrangement joins TRBV6-5 to TRBJ2-3; 8 nucleotides agree with TRBD2. Germline V CDR1 and CDR2: MNHEY, SVGAGI. V lost 7 bases, J lost 4 bases, and 13 bases stayed unmatched. The CDR3 is made up of 16 amino acids. CDR3 in DNA: TGTGCCAGCACCCTGGGGGGTAGCGGGACTTCAGATACGCAGTATTTT. Translated, it gives CASTLGGSGTSDTQYF.

The chain recombines TRBV6-2 or TRBV6-3 with TRBJ2-6; the match to TRBD1 covers 7 bases. Losses at the gene ends were 11 bases for V and 2 bases for J; bases not matched to a gene: 12. The length of the CDR3 is 16 residues. CDR1 is MNHEY and CDR2 is SVGEGT in the germline V gene. The CDR3 reads CAHSPHRGAGANVLTF. The CDR3 nucleotides are TGTGCCCACAGCCCACACAGGGGAGCTGGGGCCAACGTCCTGACTTTC.